Listed below are T cell receptor beta chains from one sample, sequenced in a study of T cells after yellow fever vaccination. TCRdb redid the calling of the 5' RACE reads with MiXCR, one entry per CDR3 protein. The sample has around 320,000 distinct CDR3 sequences; around 4.3% are singletons. The sequences come from PBMCs, collected 15 days after the yellow fever booster vaccination. The receptors originated from a young man who received the YFV17D yellow fever vaccine. Both conserved end residues are part of each CDR3. A D gene is named only where the DNA matches it firmly.

V	D	J	CDR3
TRBV4-3	-	TRBJ1-2	CASSQQGESGYTF
TRBV5-1	TRBD2	TRBJ2-3	CASSNSPASGGRDTQYF
TRBV4-3	TRBD2	TRBJ2-2	CASSQAGRGGRSGELFF
TRBV29-1	TRBD1	TRBJ2-1	CSGNQGAGEQFF
TRBV20-1	-	TRBJ2-3	CSARDIRGVTDTQYF
TRBV9	-	TRBJ2-5	CASSPRGEQTQYF
TRBV5-1	-	TRBJ1-5	CASSFFPDQPQHF
TRBV7-2	TRBD2	TRBJ2-5	CASSMGTTQETQYF
TRBV5-8	-	TRBJ2-1	CASSLLLSGAFF
TRBV12-3/TRBV12-4	TRBD1	TRBJ2-3	CASSSPGQGSTDTQYF
TRBV20-1	-	TRBJ2-7	CSARGLRSYEQYF
TRBV6-5	-	TRBJ2-5	CASSYRTPGMMETQYF